This TCR beta chain was obtained from a study of T cells in Graves' hyperthyroidism and ophthalmopathy. The CDR3 spans 13 residues. V was trimmed by 0 bases and J by 11 bases, leaving 13 bases between them. CDR1 and CDR2 from the germline V gene are LGHNA and YSLEER. This clonotype came up a few times. Amplification targeted TCR beta CDR3 regions from RNA transcripts. A first-round RT-PCR of the TCR CDR3 used the HTBI primer set. TCRdb passed the multiplex PCR reads through MiXCR, listing each CDR3 protein once. The repertoire holds approximately 740,000 distinct CDR3 sequences, with 12% to 15% as singletons.

V and J are TRBV4-3 and TRBJ1-1; TRBD1 is a possible D gene (6 bases). Sequences were obtained from blood. The receptor comes from a woman aged 18-29 years with Graves' hyperthyroidism. In nucleotides, the CDR3 is TGCGCCAGCAGCCAAGATAGGGGGGTCTGGGCTTTCTTT. Encoded protein: CASSQDRGVWAFF.